A selection of T cell receptor beta chains follows, all from one sample in a study of blood T cell repertoires in COVID-19. Assay used: immunoSEQ multiplex PCR; TCRdb lists only in-frame clones, some missing. The sample contains about 190,000 clones, over 80% of which appear only once. What was sequenced was peripheral blood. These receptors originate from a woman aged 60-70 years with COVID-19, enrolled during active disease. Both conserved end residues are part of each CDR3. Fields, in order: CDR3 length, J gene, V gene, clone size, D gene, CDR3 protein, CDR3 DNA. The D gene is left open where the match is weak. Rows give clone size only sometimes, using once, few, many, or a class for an expanded clone.

13 TRBJ2-7 TRBV6-5 - - CASSYSASYEQYF TGTGCCAGCAGTTACTCGGCAAGCTACGAGCAGTACTTC
16 TRBJ1-1 TRBV7-8 once - CASSSSPSGLSTEAFF TGTGCCAGCAGCTCCTCCCCTTCAGGCTTGAGCACTGAAGCTTTCTTT
16 TRBJ1-6 TRBV5-1 few - CASSLGQGPDNSPLHF TGCGCCAGCAGCTTAGGGCAGGGGCCTGATAATTCACCCCTCCACTTT
16 TRBJ1-3 TRBV9 - TRBD1 CASSVGQGRSGNTIYF TGTGCCAGCAGCGTCGGACAGGGAAGGTCTGGAAACACCATATATTTT
13 TRBJ1-1 TRBV3-1/TRBV3-2 - - CASSRGLNTEAFF TGTGCCAGCAGCCGGGGACTCAACACTGAAGCTTTCTTT
14 TRBJ2-1 TRBV29-1 - - CSVEDWASANEQFF TGCAGCGTTGAAGATTGGGCTAGCGCTAATGAGCAGTTCTTC
16 TRBJ1-3 TRBV4-1 - TRBD1 CASSLVTGTGGNTIYF TGCGCCAGCAGCCTCGTCACCGGGACAGGCGGAAACACCATATATTTT
13 TRBJ2-1 TRBV11-2 - TRBD1 CASRGQGYNEQFF TGTGCCAGCAGGGGACAGGGCTACAATGAGCAGTTCTTC
15 TRBJ2-5 TRBV2 - TRBD1 CASSRDRSSQETQYF TGTGCCAGCAGTCGGGACAGGAGTTCGCAAGAGACCCAGTACTTC
13 TRBJ2-3 TRBV11-2 - - CASSLDRGDTQYF TGTGCCAGCAGCTTAGATCGCGGTGATACGCAGTATTTT
13 TRBJ2-5 TRBV6-5 - - CASTREVRETQYF TGTGCCAGCACCAGGGAGGTGAGGGAGACCCAGTACTTC
13 TRBJ2-5 TRBV7-2 - - CASSRTRQETQYF TGTGCCAGCAGCCGGACACGCCAAGAGACCCAGTACTTC
13 TRBJ2-7 TRBV7-8 - - CASSSRPEAEQYF TGTGCCAGCAGCTCTCGACCCGAGGCCGAGCAGTACTTC
16 TRBJ2-3 TRBV7-2 - - CASSSTGYPSTDTQYF TGTGCCAGCAGCTCTACAGGGTACCCTAGCACAGATACGCAGTATTTT
15 TRBJ1-1 TRBV7-2 - TRBD1 CASSLQGARSTEAFF TGTGCCAGCAGCTTACAGGGGGCGCGGAGCACTGAAGCTTTCTTT
14 TRBJ2-4 TRBV19 - TRBD2 CASSITSGLNIQYF TGTGCCAGTAGTATTACTAGCGGGCTAAACATTCAGTACTTC
15 TRBJ1-2 TRBV6-6 - - CASSYSNPGPPGYTF TGTGCCAGCAGTTACTCGAATCCAGGGCCCCCCGGCTACACCTTC
11 TRBJ1-5 TRBV6-2/TRBV6-3 - - CASSFPGAQHF TGTGCCAGCAGTTTTCCCGGGGCCCAGCATTTT
12 TRBJ1-1 TRBV6-5 - TRBD1 CASRQGAWEAFF TGTGCCAGCAGACAGGGGGCGTGGGAAGCTTTCTTT
15 TRBJ1-4 TRBV30 once - CAWSETGLANEKLFF TGTGCCTGGAGCGAGACAGGTTTGGCTAATGAAAAACTGTTTTTT
14 TRBJ2-7 TRBV4-2 once - CASSQVLQESEQYF TGTGCCAGCAGCCAGGTCCTACAGGAAAGCGAGCAGTACTTC
12 TRBJ2-3 TRBV6-6 - TRBD1 CASIIQGGAQYF TGTGCCAGCATAATACAGGGGGGTGCGCAGTATTTT
13 TRBJ1-5 TRBV28 - - CASSLGGRQPQHF TGTGCCAGCAGTTTAGGTGGGCGTCAGCCCCAGCATTTT
12 TRBJ2-1 TRBV7-2 few - CASSPSSDEQFF TGTGCCAGCAGCCCAAGCTCGGATGAGCAGTTCTTC
16 TRBJ2-3 TRBV28 - TRBD1 CASSSLRGQAEDTQYF TGTGCCAGCAGTTCCCTCCGGGGACAGGCGGAAGATACGCAGTATTTT
17 TRBJ2-1 TRBV5-1 - - CASSLSRGRSSYNEQFF TGCGCCAGCAGCTTATCCCGGGGGAGGAGCTCCTACAATGAGCAGTTCTTC
13 TRBJ1-4 TRBV11-2 - - CASSSGRRGKLFF TGTGCCAGCAGCTCAGGACGGAGGGGAAAACTGTTTTTT
15 TRBJ1-4 TRBV7-2 - - CASSLEAGTEEKLFF TGTGCCAGCAGCTTAGAGGCGGGGACGGAAGAAAAACTGTTTTTT
15 TRBJ2-7 TRBV6-5 - TRBD1 CASKPGTGGSYEQYF TGTGCCAGCAAACCCGGGACAGGGGGCTCCTACGAGCAGTACTTC
15 TRBJ2-2 TRBV5-1 - - CASSLADSNTGELFF TGCGCCAGCAGCTTGGCCGATAGTAACACCGGGGAGCTGTTTTTT
13 TRBJ2-7 TRBV5-4 - - CASGMERGYEQYF TGTGCCAGCGGAATGGAACGAGGCTACGAGCAGTACTTC
14 TRBJ1-2 TRBV6-5 - TRBD1 CASCRGRECYGYTF TGTGCCAGCTGCAGGGGGCGCGAATGTTATGGCTACACCTTC
15 TRBJ2-1 TRBV4-2 once TRBD2 CASSQAGTSGGEQFF TGTGCCAGCAGCCAAGCTGGGACTAGCGGGGGGGAGCAGTTCTTC
16 TRBJ1-5 TRBV10-3 - - CAISETIQGENQPQHF TGTGCCATCAGCGAGACGATACAGGGAGAAAATCAGCCCCAGCATTTT
14 TRBJ2-3 TRBV10-3 - - CAIKSAAGTDTQYF TGTGCCATCAAGTCCGCGGCGGGCACAGATACGCAGTATTTT
14 TRBJ1-1 TRBV5-6 - TRBD1 CASSLVTGYTEAFF TGTGCCAGCAGCTTGGTGACAGGGTACACTGAAGCTTTCTTT
14 TRBJ2-3 TRBV5-5 - TRBD2 CASSPLADTDTQYF TGTGCCAGCAGCCCACTAGCGGATACAGATACGCAGTATTTT
13 TRBJ1-2 TRBV2 - - CASTPSRESGYTF TGTGCCAGCACCCCCTCCAGGGAAAGCGGCTACACCTTC
14 TRBJ1-6 TRBV6-2/TRBV6-3 many - CASSYEPGGSPLHF TGTGCCAGCAGTTACGAACCGGGGGGTTCACCCCTCCACTTT
14 TRBJ2-2 TRBV11-1 - TRBD1 CASSFRGRTGELFF TGTGCCAGCAGCTTCAGGGGGCGCACCGGGGAGCTGTTTTTT
13 TRBJ1-2 TRBV5-8 - - CASSLIGGTGYTF TGTGCCAGCAGCTTAATAGGGGGTACTGGCTACACCTTC
15 TRBJ2-2 TRBV5-4 - TRBD2 CASSFAGGASGELFF TGTGCCAGCAGCTTCGCCGGGGGGGCGTCGGGGGAGCTGTTTTTT
15 TRBJ2-2 TRBV19 - TRBD1 CASRQGESNTGELFF TGTGCCAGTAGACAGGGGGAATCGAACACCGGGGAGCTGTTTTTT
15 TRBJ1-6 TRBV5-1 - - CASSLGRVQNSPLHF TGCGCCAGCAGCTTGGGGAGGGTCCAAAATTCACCCCTCCACTTT
16 TRBJ1-1 TRBV7-2 - TRBD1 CASSPPRTGENTEAFF TGTGCCAGCAGCCCACCTCGGACAGGGGAGAACACTGAAGCTTTCTTT
13 TRBJ1-2 TRBV6-5 many TRBD1 CASSRTGSYGYTF TGTGCCAGCAGCAGGACAGGGAGCTATGGCTACACCTTC
13 TRBJ1-5 TRBV18 - - CASSGGSNQPQHF TGTGCCAGCTCGGGGGGAAGCAATCAGCCCCAGCATTTT
16 TRBJ1-2 TRBV3-1/TRBV3-2 - TRBD1 CASSQDIITGGYGYTF TGTGCCAGCAGCCAAGATATTATAACAGGGGGCTATGGCTACACCTTC
15 TRBJ1-4 TRBV18 - - CASSPSGSTNEKLFF TGTGCCAGCTCACCTTCAGGCTCAACTAATGAAAAACTGTTTTTT
21 TRBJ2-3 TRBV5-1 - - CASSGGYRGPGLWTSTDTQYF TGCGCCAGCAGCGGAGGGTACAGGGGCCCTGGTCTGTGGACTAGCACAGATACGCAGTATTTT
16 TRBJ1-6 TRBV3-1/TRBV3-2 - TRBD1 CASRRQGAGYNSPLHF TGTGCCAGCAGGCGACAGGGGGCCGGCTATAATTCACCCCTCCACTTT